The text below deals with one T cell receptor beta chain. Its antigen remains undetermined. Nothing much larger sits one base from this clone, and base qualities are not available. Peripheral blood CD8+ and CD4+ T cells from healthy donors, Susac syndrome patients and multiple sclerosis patients were profiled using high-throughput TCR beta sequencing. The Susac syndrome patients fulfilled recently defined diagnostic criteria for definite or probable disease. Bulk CD8+ and CD4+ T cells were purified by magnetic negative isolation, while CD8+ TEMRA cells were enriched using FACS. Blood was drawn into EDTA tubes, processed within 24 hours, and PBMCs were isolated by density gradient centrifugation. PBMCs intended for TCR sequencing were cryopreserved in liquid nitrogen and were subsequently thawed in a 37 degrees C water bath. The sorted or isolated CD4+, CD8+ and CD8+ TEMRA cells reached a purity of at least 90%.

RNA was extracted using the RNeasy kit, and roughly 0.5 to 1 ug of the RNA was reverse transcribed with random hexamers. The immunoSEQ multiplex PCR assay, covering 54 Vbeta and 13 Jbeta segments, was used to amplify TCR beta CDR3 regions. Bias from PCR amplification was corrected by using a synthetic template baseline for primer optimization and for computational correction. As for the authors' bioinformatics: Reads were annotated to V, D and J genes according to IMGT and were analyzed with immunoSEQ Analyzer, with only productive sequences retained. Clonality was calculated as one minus the Shannon entropy normalized by log2 of the number of productive unique sequences. For each patient and control, public and private clones were evaluated among the 100 most prevalent clones. Susac-specific clones were defined as absent from healthy and MS cohorts, roughly 1,100 published viral clones and other ImmuneACCESS disease sequences. Using fastp at Q25 and MiXCR, TCRdb reprocessed the public reads and kept productive beta chains. Rows matching on CDR3 protein sequence are summarized as one entry with the most common DNA and genes. TCRdb's processing, not the authors', yielded these V and J calls. This sample holds tens of thousands of distinct CDR3 sequences; just over 90% were observed only once. The ten most abundant clones make up about 0.15% of the sample.

This entry comes from a study of CD8 T cells in Susac syndrome (dated 2019 in TCRdb). At the level of the whole study: Of the Susac syndrome patients who were sequenced, more than five had clinically active disease and about eight were in clinical remission. At the time of blood withdrawal, Susac syndrome patients were either therapy-naive, taking corticosteroids (with some also receiving IVIg), or on IVIg alone. The study used repertoire sequencing to test whether antigen drove CD8+ T cell activation and differentiation in Susac syndrome.

V is reduced by 3 bases and J by 5 bases, leaving a spacing of 13 bases between them. CDR1 is given as GTSNPN and CDR2 as SVGIG, both from the germline V gene (reference sequence). Including cysteine and phenylalanine, the CDR3 has 13 amino acids. The CDR3 DNA has 39 bases and is translated from base 1. Overall results and qualifications from the work: No clonal expansion was detected in the CD4+ T cell repertoire of Susac syndrome patients. The TCR sequencing and HLA analysis was acknowledged to have included a relatively small number of individuals.

The sequence is built from TRBV30 and TRBJ2-5, with the D gene too uncertain to name. This receptor was taken from a human donor with Susac syndrome. The sequenced material came from CD4+ T cells from PBMCs. The nucleotides read TGTGCCTGGAGGGAAACGTACACGGAGACCCAGTACTTC. It translates to CAWRETYTETQYF.